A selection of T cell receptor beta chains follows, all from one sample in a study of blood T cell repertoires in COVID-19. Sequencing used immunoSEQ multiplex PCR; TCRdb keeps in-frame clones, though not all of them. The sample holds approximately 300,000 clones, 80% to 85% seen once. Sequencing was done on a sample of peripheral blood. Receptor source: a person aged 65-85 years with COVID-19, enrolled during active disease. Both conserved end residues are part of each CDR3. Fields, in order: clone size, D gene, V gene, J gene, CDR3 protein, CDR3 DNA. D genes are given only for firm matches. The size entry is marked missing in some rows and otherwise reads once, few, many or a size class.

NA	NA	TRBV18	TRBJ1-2	CASSPPGANAYTF	TGTGCCAGCTCACCACCGGGCGCGAACGCCTACACCTTC
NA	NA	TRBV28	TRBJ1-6	CASSLWSQGSPLHF	TGTGCCAGCAGTTTATGGAGTCAGGGGTCACCCCTCCACTTT
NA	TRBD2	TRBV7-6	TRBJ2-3	CASSPRTSGVYTDTQYF	TGTGCCAGCAGCCCCCGGACTAGCGGGGTATACACAGATACGCAGTATTTT
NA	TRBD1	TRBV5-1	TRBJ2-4	CASSLRGDRESHIQYF	TGCGCCAGCAGCTTGAGAGGGGACAGGGAAAGCCACATTCAGTACTTC
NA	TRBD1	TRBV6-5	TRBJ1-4	CASSAVDRGLEKLFF	TGTGCCAGCAGCGCCGTAGACAGGGGGCTTGAAAAACTGTTTTTT
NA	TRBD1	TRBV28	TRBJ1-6	CASRPTGGSSYNSPLHF	TGTGCCAGCAGGCCGACAGGGGGAAGCTCCTATAATTCACCCCTCCACTTT
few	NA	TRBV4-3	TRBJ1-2	CASSQDGRRWDGYTF	TGCGCCAGCAGCCAAGATGGGCGCCGGTGGGATGGCTACACCTTC
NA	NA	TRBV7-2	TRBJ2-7	CASSLVQGRYEQYF	TGTGCCAGCAGCTTAGTACAGGGGAGGTACGAGCAGTACTTC
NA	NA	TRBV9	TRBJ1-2	CASSVASTSHYGYTF	TGTGCCAGCAGCGTAGCCTCGACAAGCCACTATGGCTACACCTTC
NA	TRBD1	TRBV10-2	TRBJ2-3	CASRAGTGGTDTQYF	TGCGCCAGCAGAGCCGGGACAGGGGGTACAGATACGCAGTATTTT
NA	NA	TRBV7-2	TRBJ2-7	CASSQGVVGLFSEQYF	TGTGCCAGCAGCCAGGGTGTGGTGGGGCTTTTCTCCGAGCAGTACTTC
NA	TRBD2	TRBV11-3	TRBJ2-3	CASSLGTSGVGTDTQYF	TGTGCCAGCAGCCTAGGGACTAGCGGGGTCGGCACAGATACGCAGTATTTT
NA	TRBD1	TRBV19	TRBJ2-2	CASRTTGWTGELFF	TGTGCCAGTAGGACGACAGGGTGGACCGGGGAGCTGTTTTTT
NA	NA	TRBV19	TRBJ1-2	CATKTRDFDPGANYGYTF	TGTGCCACCAAAACCCGGGACTTCGACCCCGGGGCTAACTATGGCTACACCTTC
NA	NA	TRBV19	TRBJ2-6	CASSPRAHLYSGANVLTF	TGTGCCAGTAGTCCCAGGGCCCATCTTTACTCTGGGGCCAACGTCCTGACTTTC
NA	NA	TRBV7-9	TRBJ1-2	CASSLTNYGYTF	TGTGCCAGCAGCCTTACTAACTATGGCTACACCTTC
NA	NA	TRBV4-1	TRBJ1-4	CASSQDYTGSNEKLFF	TGCGCCAGCAGCCAAGATTATACGGGGTCTAATGAAAAACTGTTTTTT
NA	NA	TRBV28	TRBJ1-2	CASRTQGLKRGYTF	TGTGCCAGCAGGACTCAGGGGCTAAAGCGTGGCTACACCTTC
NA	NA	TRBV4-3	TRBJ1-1	CASSPKLRDLVTEAFF	TGCGCCAGCAGCCCCAAATTGAGGGATCTAGTCACTGAAGCTTTCTTT
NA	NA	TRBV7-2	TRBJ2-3	CASSLVGQRADTQYF	TGTGCCAGCAGCTTAGTCGGCCAGCGGGCAGATACGCAGTATTTT
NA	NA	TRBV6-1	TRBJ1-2	CASSELGGGLYVGYTF	TGTGCCAGCAGTGAATTGGGAGGGGGGCTATATGTAGGCTACACCTTC
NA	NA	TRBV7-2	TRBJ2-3	CASSLSLATSTDTQYF	TGTGCCAGCAGCTTAAGCCTAGCTACTAGCACAGATACGCAGTATTTT
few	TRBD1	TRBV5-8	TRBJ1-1	CASSFHRGQMNTEAFF	TGTGCCAGCAGCTTTCACAGGGGGCAGATGAACACTGAAGCTTTCTTT
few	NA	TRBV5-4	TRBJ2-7	CASSFPNSGTEQYF	TGTGCCAGCAGCTTCCCCAACTCCGGGACTGAGCAGTACTTC
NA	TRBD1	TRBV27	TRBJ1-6	CASSLSRGQGFYNSPLHF	TGTGCCAGCAGTTTATCGCGGGGACAGGGATTTTATAATTCACCCCTCCACTTT
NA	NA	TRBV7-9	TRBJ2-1	CASSLPNSYNEQFF	TGTGCCAGCAGCTTACCGAACAGCTACAATGAGCAGTTCTTC
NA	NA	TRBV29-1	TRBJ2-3	CSVAAGQGGPRDTQYF	TGCAGCGTTGCCGCAGGACAGGGAGGGCCCAGAGATACGCAGTATTTT
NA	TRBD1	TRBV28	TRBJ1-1	CASSNQGAWTEAFF	TGTGCCAGCAGTAACCAGGGGGCCTGGACTGAAGCTTTCTTT
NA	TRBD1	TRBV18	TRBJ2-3	CASSRDRGDPDTQYF	TGTGCCAGCTCACGAGACAGGGGGGACCCAGATACGCAGTATTTT
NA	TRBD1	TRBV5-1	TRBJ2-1	CASSSGDRVYNEQFF	TGCGCCAGTTCATCCGGGGACAGGGTCTACAATGAGCAGTTCTTC
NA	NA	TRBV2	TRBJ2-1	CASSVIAEDARFF	TGTGCCAGCAGTGTGATTGCGGAAGACGCGCGATTCTTC
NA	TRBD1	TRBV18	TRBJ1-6	CASSPRQGYNSPLHF	TGTGCCAGCTCACCGAGACAGGGATATAATTCACCCCTCCACTTT